Below are 30 T cell receptor beta chains sequenced from a single sample in a study of T-cell reconstitution after alpha-beta-depleted transplantation in children. The library targeted TCRbeta and was prepared with unique molecular identifiers. TCRdb re-derived calls from the PCR reads in MiXCR, one entry per CDR3 protein. This sample carries 500,000 to 600,000 distinct CDR3 sequences, around 19% of them seen once, and the ten largest clones take 3% to 3.5%. Sequencing used PBMCs from the stem cell graft donor, obtained from the stem cell graft. These receptors all come from a human donor who donated a stem cell graft to a child with acute lymphoblastic leukemia.

This chain connects TRBV4-2 to TRBJ1-5; no clear D gene. CDR1 and CDR2 (germline): LGHNA, YNFKEQ. V dropped 0 bases and J dropped 5 bases, with 5 bases sitting between them. This CDR3 has 13 amino acids. The CDR3 DNA reads TGTGCCAGCAGCCAAGATCCTCATCAGCCCCAGCATTTT. Amino acid sequence: CASSQDPHQPQHF.

This clonotype came up a few times. The chain employs TRBV20-1 and TRBJ1-5; 7 bases match TRBD1. The CDR3 is made up of 16 amino acids. V lost 0 bases and J lost 5; bases outside the gene matches: 10. Per the germline V gene, CDR1 is DFQATT and CDR2 is SNEGSKA (reference sequence). In DNA form, the CDR3 reads TGCAGTGCTAGAGATCTCACAGGGGTGATTGATCAGCCCCAGCATTTT. This translates into CSARDLTGVIDQPQHF.

This clonotype was seen a handful of times. The rearrangement links TRBV5-1 to TRBJ2-7; either TRBD1 or TRBD2 may fit D (5 bases each). Germline CDR1 reads SGHRS; CDR2 reads YFSETQ. The V gene lost 3 bases and the J gene lost 1 base, with 17 bases spanning the gap. The CDR3 has 16 residues. The DNA for the CDR3 is TGCGCCAGCAGCTCCCCGGGACGGACCTTATCCTACGAGCAGTACTTC. Translation: CASSSPGRTLSYEQYF. Complete variable domain (other parts from reference TRBV5-1 and TRBJ2-7): KAGVTQTPRYLIKTRGQQVTLSCSPISGHRSVSWYQQTPGQGLQFLFEYFSETQRNKGNFPGRFSGRQFSNSRSEMNVSTLELGDSALYLCASSSPGRTLSYEQYFGPGTRLTVT.

The genes are TRBV20-1 and TRBJ2-7, with 7 bases aligning to TRBD1. This CDR3 comprises 16 residues. With V trimmed by 0 bases and J by 2 bases, 10 bases remained unmatched. The germline CDR1 and CDR2 sequences are DFQATT and SNEGSKA (reference sequence). The CDR3 nucleotides are TGCAGTGCTAGAGATTTCGCGACAGGGATACCCTACGAGCAGTACTTC. Translated: CSARDFATGIPYEQYF.

The gene calls are TRBV27 and TRBJ2-5, with D hard to call. V was shortened by 4 bases and J by 4 bases, with 10 bases between the two germline ends. Germline CDR1 and CDR2: MNHEY and SMNVEV (reference sequence). CDR3 length: 13 residues. The CDR3 loop is CASSSLLRETQYF. The CDR3 DNA is TGTGCCAGCAGTTCCCTTTTACGAGAGACCCAGTACTTC.

The rearrangement joins TRBV7-3 to TRBJ2-1; 9 positions agree with TRBD2. From germline, CDR1 is SGHTA and CDR2 FQGTGA. Unmatched junction bases numbered 5, after V lost 6 bases and J lost 2 bases. This CDR3 contains 15 residues. The CDR3 loop reads CASRSTSGTYNEQFF. The CDR3 DNA reads as TGTGCCAGCAGGTCGACTAGCGGCACCTACAATGAGCAGTTCTTC.

This clonotype was seen only a few times. The chain combines TRBV20-1 with TRBJ2-3, with 13 bases aligning to TRBD2. J lost 2 bases, V lost 5 bases, and 7 bases had no gene match. CDR3 length equals 16 residues. CDR1 is DFQATT, CDR2 SNEGSKA, per germline (reference sequence). This chain's CDR3 is CSAEGTSGIITDTQYF. Here the CDR3 DNA reads TGCAGTGCTGAAGGGACTAGCGGGATTATCACAGATACGCAGTATTTT.

This clonotype has more than one count but fewer than ten. The chain couples TRBV20-1 to TRBJ2-3, with D possibly being TRBD1 (5 bases). The ends were cut back, 1 base at V and 2 bases at J, with 7 bases in the middle. Germline values: CDR1 DFQATT, CDR2 SNEGSKA (reference sequence). This CDR3 has 13 residues. CDR3 region: CSARGQLTDTQYF. DNA of the CDR3: TGCAGTGCTAGAGGACAGCTCACAGATACGCAGTATTTT.

This chain joins TRBV20-1 and TRBJ2-7; possibly TRBD2 for D (6 bases). Germline values: CDR1 DFQATT, CDR2 SNEGSKA (reference sequence). This CDR3 contains 14 residues. V dropped 0 bases and J dropped 4 bases, with 13 bases sitting between them. Written as DNA, the CDR3 is TGCAGTGCTAGAGAAGGGCGACTAGAATACGAGCAGTACTTC. It is translated as CSAREGRLEYEQYF.

This clonotype was observed a handful of times. The rearrangement links TRBV11-2 to TRBJ2-7; possibly TRBD1 for D (6 bases). Germline CDR1 is SGHAT and CDR2 is FQNNGV. The CDR3 has 14 residues. Trimming took off 8 bases at V and 4 bases at J, with 18 bases between the two ends. The chain's CDR3 is CASGHRVLSYEQYF. The CDR3 bases are TGTGCCAGCGGCCACAGGGTTTTAAGTTACGAGCAGTACTTC.

The table lists this clonotype with a few counts. The chain employs TRBV20-1 and TRBJ2-3, with 10 nucleotides matching TRBD2. The CDR3 loop spans 15 amino acids. Germline values: CDR1 DFQATT, CDR2 SNEGSKA (reference sequence). The CDR3, as DNA: TGCAGCTCTTCGGGGACTAGCGTGATAACAGATACGCAGTATTTT. Protein: CSSSGTSVITDTQYF.

The V and J genes are TRBV12-3 or TRBV12-4 and TRBJ1-5; unclear D gene. This CDR3 has 16 amino acids. V was trimmed by 3 bases and J by 5 bases, leaving 17 bases between them. The CDR3 spells CASSFLGSGVHQPQHF. The CDR3 DNA follows: TGTGCCAGCAGTTTTCTGGGAAGTGGAGTCCATCAGCCCCAGCATTTT.

This sequence joins TRBV5-1 and TRBJ1-2, with 7 nucleotides matching TRBD1. With 7 bases clipped from V and 8 bases from J, the junction kept 8 bases outside the gene matches. CDR3 length equals 12 residues. CDR1 is SGHRS and CDR2 is YFSETQ in the germline V gene. The CDR3 region is CASSDRVRGYTF. CDR3 nucleotide sequence: TGCGCCAGCTCCGACAGGGTTAGAGGCTACACCTTC. The variable domain in full, with the rest retrieved from reference TRBV5-1 and TRBJ1-2, is KAGVTQTPRYLIKTRGQQVTLSCSPISGHRSVSWYQQTPGQGLQFLFEYFSETQRNKGNFPGRFSGRQFSNSRSEMNVSTLELGDSALYLCASSDRVRGYTFGSGTRLTVV.

The table lists this clonotype with a few counts. This sequence joins TRBV5-1 and TRBJ2-7; 7 bases fit TRBD1. The V and J ends lost 0 bases and 4 bases, in that order; junction bases with no gene match: 7. Germline CDR1 is SGHRS and CDR2 is YFSETQ. The CDR3 length is 15 residues. This chain's CDR3 is CASSLVYRGRYEQYF. CDR3 DNA sequence: TGCGCCAGCAGCTTGGTTTACAGGGGTAGGTACGAGCAGTACTTC.

This clonotype was counted only a few times. The J gene is TRBJ1-2, the V gene TRBV20-1, with 7 bases that match TRBD1. The CDR3 has 12 residues. Germline V gene sequence: CDR1 DFQATT, CDR2 SNEGSKA (reference sequence). The V gene end was trimmed by 7 bases and the J gene end by 8 bases; junction bases not matched to a gene: 10. CDR3 loop: CSVKGQVGGYTF. The CDR3, as DNA: TGCAGTGTTAAAGGACAGGTGGGGGGCTACACCTTC.

This clonotype was counted a few times. The V call is TRBV4-1, the J call TRBJ2-1, with D possibly being TRBD1 or TRBD2 (5 bases each). The V end lost 1 base, the J end lost 4 bases, and 20 bases lay between the germline ends. The CDR3 contains 18 residues. In germline, CDR1 is MGHRA, CDR2 YSYEKL. The CDR3 coding sequence is TGCGCCAGCAGCCAAGGCCAGGGTTCAGCGGCGGTTTACAATGAGCAGTTCTTC. Encoded protein: CASSQGQGSAAVYNEQFF.

As concerns this clonotype: Its ends do not fully match the called genes, so a read error is possible. The rearrangement uses TRBV20-1 and TRBJ1-4; 8 nucleotides align to TRBD1. The CDR3 length is 13 residues. CDR1 is DFQATT and CDR2 is SNEGSKA in the germline V gene (reference sequence). CDR3 bases: TGCAGTGCTGGAGACAGGGGATCGGAAAAACTGTTTTTT. Translating it yields CSAGDRGSEKLFF.

A word on this clonotype: At one end, the junction sequence differs from germline, possibly due to a read error. The rearrangement joins TRBV9 to TRBJ1-1; possible D gene TRBD1, 6 bases. The germline gives CDR1 SGDLS, CDR2 YYNGEE. CDR3 size: 14 residues. The DNA of the CDR3 is TGTGCCAGCGGCGTAGTTCCAGGGGCTAGTCGCGCTTTCTTT. Translated, it gives CASGVVPGASRAFF.

The chain has TRBV14 and TRBJ1-2; no definite D call. Germline loops: CDR1 SGHDN, CDR2 FVKESK. Trimming pared 1 base from V and 4 bases from J, leaving 13 bases between. The CDR3 length is 15 residues. The DNA of the CDR3 is TGTGCCAGCAGCCAAGGGGCCGGCGGGCCCTATGGCTACACCTTC. This sequence encodes CASSQGAGGPYGYTF.

This chain connects TRBV6-5 to TRBJ2-7; tentatively, D is TRBD2 (6 bases). Germline-derived CDR1 and CDR2 are MNHEY and SVGAGI. The ends were cut back, 4 bases at V and 6 bases at J, with 13 bases in the middle. The length of the CDR3 is 13 residues. This chain's CDR3 is CASSSGRDSEQYF. The CDR3, as DNA: TGTGCCAGCAGTTCCGGGCGGGATTCCGAGCAGTACTTC.

For this clonotype: A much larger clone sits a single nucleotide away, making a read error possible. The V and J genes are TRBV7-8 and TRBJ2-6; TRBD1 might be the D (5 bases). Per the germline V gene, CDR1 is SGHVS and CDR2 is FQNEAQ. The CDR3 totals 13 residues. CDR3 sequence: CASSGVGANGLTF. CDR3 nucleotides: TGTGCCAGCAGCGGGGTTGGGGCCAACGGCCTGACTTTC.

V gene TRBV10-3 combines with J gene TRBJ2-7; the D gene is possibly TRBD2 (5 bases). Germline-derived CDR1 and CDR2 are ENHRY and SYGVKD. V was cut by 6 bases and J by 0 bases, with 15 bases left in between. This CDR3 contains 15 residues. In DNA form, the CDR3 reads TGTGCCATCAGCCCGGGTCCCGCGGGCTCCTACGAGCAGTACTTC. Its translation is CAISPGPAGSYEQYF.

This clonotype was counted a few times. This chain uses TRBV5-1 with TRBJ1-3; 9 nucleotides match TRBD1. CDR1 and CDR2 from the germline V gene are SGHRS and YFSETQ. With 0 bases clipped from V and 4 bases from J, the junction kept 2 bases outside the gene matches. The CDR3 contains 15 residues. Here the CDR3 reads CASSLGQGGGNTIYF. The CDR3 nucleotides read TGCGCCAGCAGCTTGGGACAGGGGGGAGGAAACACCATATATTTT.

This clonotype showed up just a few times. The chain uses TRBV10-3 and TRBJ1-1, with D possibly being TRBD1 (5 bases). The germline gives CDR1 ENHRY, CDR2 SYGVKD. Trimming shortened V by 5 bases and J by 3 bases, and 10 bases separated the two germline ends. CDR3 size: 13 residues. CDR3 protein: CAISSGRHTEAFF. As DNA, the CDR3 is TGTGCCATCAGTTCGGGGCGGCACACTGAAGCTTTCTTT.

The V gene is TRBV6-5, the J gene TRBJ1-2; no clear D. Germline loops: CDR1 MNHEY, CDR2 SVGAGI. The CDR3 is made up of 14 amino acids. V was trimmed by 5 bases and J by 1 base, leaving 11 bases between them. The CDR3 nucleotides are TGTGCCAGCAGTAACATCGGTTATAACTATGGCTACACCTTC. Residues: CASSNIGYNYGYTF.

This clonotype has a handful of counts. The chain uses TRBV7-6 and TRBJ1-4; D is possibly TRBD1 (6 bases). The germline CDR1 and CDR2 sequences are SGHVS and FNYEAQ. This CDR3 is built from 16 residues. The V and J ends lost 5 bases and 6 bases respectively, with 19 bases between them. CDR3 amino acids: CASSVNTPGVYEKLFF. The CDR3 nucleotides are TGTGCCAGCAGCGTCAACACGCCAGGGGTTTATGAAAAACTGTTTTTT.

This sequence joins TRBV5-1 and TRBJ1-1; no clear D. Trimming pared 3 bases from V and 1 base from J, leaving 10 bases between. The germline V gene has CDR1 SGHRS and CDR2 YFSETQ. This CDR3 region has 14 residues. The CDR3 loop is CASSWASSNTEAFF. The CDR3 nucleotides read TGCGCCAGCAGCTGGGCCAGCTCGAACACTGAAGCTTTCTTT. The complete variable domain, with remaining parts taken from reference TRBV5-1 and TRBJ1-1, reads KAGVTQTPRYLIKTRGQQVTLSCSPISGHRSVSWYQQTPGQGLQFLFEYFSETQRNKGNFPGRFSGRQFSNSRSEMNVSTLELGDSALYLCASSWASSNTEAFFGQGTRLTVV.

The V call is TRBV12-3 or TRBV12-4, the J call TRBJ2-7, with D possibly matching TRBD1 (6 bases). This CDR3 has 12 residues. Trimming took off 7 bases at V and 4 bases at J, with 11 bases between the two ends. The CDR3 sequence: CASTARGYEQYF. The DNA of the CDR3 is TGTGCCAGCACCGCGAGGGGGTACGAGCAGTACTTC.

The chain joins TRBV28 to TRBJ2-1; maybe TRBD2 (6 bases). Germline assignment: CDR1 MDHEN and CDR2 SYDVKM. This CDR3 is built from 14 residues. Trimming removed 6 bases from V and 9 bases from J, with 18 bases in between. Written as DNA, the CDR3 is TGTGCCAGCAGATTCCTGGCTAGCGTTCCTGAGCAGTTCTTC. Protein sequence: CASRFLASVPEQFF.

V gene TRBV10-3 combines with J gene TRBJ1-1, with 7 bases matching TRBD1. The CDR3 is made up of 13 amino acids. CDR1 ENHRY and CDR2 SYGVKD come from the germline V gene. V lost 7 bases to trimming and J lost 4 bases; unmatched junction nucleotides: 6. The CDR3 DNA reads as TGTGCCATCACAGGGGGAGGGGGCACTGAAGCTTTCTTT. Its protein is CAITGGGGTEAFF.